The source of this T cell receptor beta chain is a study of cytomegalovirus exposure and HLA in healthy donors. Looking at the study overall: The same platform was used for the 90 to 150 validation repertoires as for the roughly 700 first-cohort repertoires, as reported in a later analysis.

General study points: Most TCR sequences proved rare, with some public TCRs found in many donors. As confirmed in vitro, a few CMV-associated chains were specific for CMV antigens.

The assay was immunoSEQ multiplex PCR, and TCRdb's table has in-frame clones only and misses some. The sample includes 250,000 to 300,000 clones, around 85% seen only once; the top ten take 0.95% to 1.1%. With respect to this clone: Its specificity is unknown.

The material sequenced was PBMCs. The clonotype comes from a woman between 18 and 29 years old in good health and CMV-seronegative.

Here the CDR3 DNA reads TGTGCCTGGTCCCTCGGCACAGATACGCAGTATTTT. Residues: CAWSLGTDTQYF. V gene TRBV30 combines with J gene TRBJ2-3; D is ambiguous. CDR1 is GTSNPN, CDR2 SVGIG, per germline (reference sequence). V lost 5 bases to trimming and J lost 1 base, with 7 bases between them. The CDR3 length is 12 residues.